This T cell receptor beta chain originates from a study of OX40 agonist ivuxolimab in advanced cancers. The data were produced by immunoSEQ multiplex PCR, yet TCRdb's version contains in-frame clones alone and is incomplete. This table holds about 28,000 clones, around 88% found once. Germline lookup yields CDR1 SGHVT and CDR2 SQSDAQ. This CDR3 has 12 amino acids. The sequence was collected from an adult with an advanced solid tumor such as melanoma, head and neck, liver or kidney cancer. This specimen consisted of CD4+ or CD8+ T cells sorted from blood, obtained in a trial of the OX40 agonist ivuxolimab. This chain links TRBV7-4 with TRBJ2-7, with D maybe TRBD2 (6 bases). The CDR3 sequence: CQTSHVPYEQYF. The CDR3 DNA is TGTCAGACTAGTCATGTGCCCTACGAGCAGTACTTC.